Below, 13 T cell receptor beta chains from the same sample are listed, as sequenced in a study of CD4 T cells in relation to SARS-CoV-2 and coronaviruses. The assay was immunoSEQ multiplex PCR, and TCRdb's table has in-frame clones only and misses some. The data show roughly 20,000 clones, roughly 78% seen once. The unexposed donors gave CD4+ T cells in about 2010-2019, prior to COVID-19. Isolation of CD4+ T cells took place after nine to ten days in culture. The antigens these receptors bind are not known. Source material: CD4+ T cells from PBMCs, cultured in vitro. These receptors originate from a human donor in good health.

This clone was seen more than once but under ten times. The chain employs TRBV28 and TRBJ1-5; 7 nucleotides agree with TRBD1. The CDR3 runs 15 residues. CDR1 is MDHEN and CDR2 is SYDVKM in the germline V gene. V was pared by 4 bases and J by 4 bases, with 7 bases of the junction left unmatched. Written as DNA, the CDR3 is TGTGCCAGCAGTTCGACAGGGCAACCAAATCAGCCCCAGCATTTT. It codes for CASSSTGQPNQPQHF.

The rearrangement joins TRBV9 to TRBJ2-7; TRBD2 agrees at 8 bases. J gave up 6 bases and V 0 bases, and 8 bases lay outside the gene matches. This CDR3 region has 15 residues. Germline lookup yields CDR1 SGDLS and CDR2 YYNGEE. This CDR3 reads CASSVGSLSGTEQYF. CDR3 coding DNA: TGTGCCAGCAGCGTAGGTTCGCTTAGCGGGACCGAGCAGTACTTC.

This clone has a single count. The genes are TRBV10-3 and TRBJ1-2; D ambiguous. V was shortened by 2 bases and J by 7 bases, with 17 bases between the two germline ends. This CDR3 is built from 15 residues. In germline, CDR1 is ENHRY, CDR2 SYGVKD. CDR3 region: CAISEDGVSGSGYTF. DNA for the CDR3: TGTGCCATCAGTGAGGATGGAGTGTCTGGGTCTGGCTACACCTTC.

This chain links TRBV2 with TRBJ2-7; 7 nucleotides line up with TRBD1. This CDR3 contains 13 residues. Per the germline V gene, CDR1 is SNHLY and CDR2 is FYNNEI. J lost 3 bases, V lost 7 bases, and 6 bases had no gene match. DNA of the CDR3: TGTGCCAGCAAAAGGGGGCAGAACTACGAGCAGTACTTC. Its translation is CASKRGQNYEQYF.

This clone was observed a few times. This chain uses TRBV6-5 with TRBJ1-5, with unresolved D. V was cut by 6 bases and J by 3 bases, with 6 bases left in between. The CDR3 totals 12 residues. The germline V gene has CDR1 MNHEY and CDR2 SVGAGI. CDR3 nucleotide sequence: TGTGCCAGCAGCCTAACCAATCAGCCCCAGCATTTT. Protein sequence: CASSLTNQPQHF.

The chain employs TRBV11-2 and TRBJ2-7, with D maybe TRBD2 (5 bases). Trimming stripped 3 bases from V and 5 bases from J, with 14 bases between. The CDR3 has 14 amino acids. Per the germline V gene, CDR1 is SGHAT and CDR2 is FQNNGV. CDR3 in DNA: TGTGCCAGCAGCTTCCGGGATCCCCTCGACGAGCAGTACTTC. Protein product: CASSFRDPLDEQYF.

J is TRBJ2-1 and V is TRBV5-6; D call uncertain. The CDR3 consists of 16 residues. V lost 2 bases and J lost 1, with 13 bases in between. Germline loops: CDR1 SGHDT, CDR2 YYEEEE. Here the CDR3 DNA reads TGTGCCAGCAGCTTCGGACGCCGCCTTTCCTACAATGAGCAGTTCTTC. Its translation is CASSFGRRLSYNEQFF.

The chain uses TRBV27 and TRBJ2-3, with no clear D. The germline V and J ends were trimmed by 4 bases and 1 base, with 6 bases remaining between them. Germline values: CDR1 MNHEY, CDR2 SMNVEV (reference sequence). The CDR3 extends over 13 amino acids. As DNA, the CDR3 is TGTGCCAGCAGTTCGCAGGGCACAGATACGCAGTATTTT. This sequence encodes CASSSQGTDTQYF.

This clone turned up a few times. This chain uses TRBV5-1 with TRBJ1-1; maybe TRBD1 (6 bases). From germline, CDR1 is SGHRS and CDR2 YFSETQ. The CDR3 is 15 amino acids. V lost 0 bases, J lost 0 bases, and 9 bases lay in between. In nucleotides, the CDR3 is TGCGCCAGCAGCTTGGCCGGGACAATGAACACTGAAGCTTTCTTT. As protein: CASSLAGTMNTEAFF.

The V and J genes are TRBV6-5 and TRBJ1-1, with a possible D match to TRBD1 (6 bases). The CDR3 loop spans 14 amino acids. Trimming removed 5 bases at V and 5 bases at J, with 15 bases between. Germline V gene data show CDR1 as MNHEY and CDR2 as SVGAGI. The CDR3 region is CASSTTGRRTEAFF. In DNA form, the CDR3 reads TGTGCCAGCAGTACCACAGGGAGGCGAACTGAAGCTTTCTTT.

The CDR3 region has the DNA TGTGCCAGCCGGTCCGGGGGGAACTACGAGCAGTACTTC. Protein: CASRSGGNYEQYF. The J gene is TRBJ2-7, the V gene TRBV2, with 7 bases aligning to TRBD2. Per the germline V gene, CDR1 is SNHLY and CDR2 is FYNNEI. The junction had 7 bases not matched to a gene; V was cut back by 8 bases and J by 3 bases. This CDR3 has 13 residues.

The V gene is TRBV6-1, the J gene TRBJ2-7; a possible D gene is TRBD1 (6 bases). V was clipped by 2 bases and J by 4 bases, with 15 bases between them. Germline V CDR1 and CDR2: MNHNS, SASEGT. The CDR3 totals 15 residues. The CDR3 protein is CASSELQGSGYEQYF. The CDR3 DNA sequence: TGTGCCAGCAGTGAACTACAGGGTTCCGGGTACGAGCAGTACTTC.

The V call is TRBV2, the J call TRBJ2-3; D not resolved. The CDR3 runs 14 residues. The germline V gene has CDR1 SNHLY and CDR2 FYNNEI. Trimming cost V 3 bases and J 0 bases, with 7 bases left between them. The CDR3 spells CASSDLSSTDTQYF. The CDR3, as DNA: TGTGCCAGCAGTGATTTATCTAGCACAGATACGCAGTATTTT.